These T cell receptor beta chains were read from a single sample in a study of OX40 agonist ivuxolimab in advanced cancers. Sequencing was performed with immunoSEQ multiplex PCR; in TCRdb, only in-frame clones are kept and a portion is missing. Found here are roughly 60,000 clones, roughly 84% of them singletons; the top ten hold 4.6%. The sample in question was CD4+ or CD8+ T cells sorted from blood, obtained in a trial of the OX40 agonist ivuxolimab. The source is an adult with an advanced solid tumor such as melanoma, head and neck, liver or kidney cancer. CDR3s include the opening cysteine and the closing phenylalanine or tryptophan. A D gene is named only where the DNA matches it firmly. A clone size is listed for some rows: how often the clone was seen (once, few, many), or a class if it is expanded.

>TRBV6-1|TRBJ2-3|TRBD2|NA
TGTGCCAGCAGTGAAGGTTCGTCTAGCGGGGGCACAGATACGCAGTATTTT
CASSEGSSSGGTDTQYF
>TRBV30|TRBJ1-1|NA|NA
TGTGCCTGGAGTGTACTGAATGAAGCTTTCTTT
CAWSVLNEAFF
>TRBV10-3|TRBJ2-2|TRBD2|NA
TGTGCCATCACTGAAGAAGCGGGGTCGAACACCGGGGAGCTGTTTTTT
CAITEEAGSNTGELFF
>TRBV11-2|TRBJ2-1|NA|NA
TGTGCCAGCAGCTTAGTAGGAGGGTGGGGTAATGAGCAGTTCTTC
CASSLVGGWGNEQFF
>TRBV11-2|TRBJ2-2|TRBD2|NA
TGTGCCAGCAGGTCTAGCGGGAGGGCGAACACCGGGGAGCTGTTTTTT
CASRSSGRANTGELFF
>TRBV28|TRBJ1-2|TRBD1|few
TGTGCCAGCACAGGGACAGCTAACTATGGCTACACCTTC
CASTGTANYGYTF
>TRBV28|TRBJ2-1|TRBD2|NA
TGTGCCAGCAGTGGTATCAGACCTCAGGGACTAGCGGGAGGGTATCCCCAAAATGAGCAGTTCTTC
CASSGIRPQGLAGGYPQNEQFF
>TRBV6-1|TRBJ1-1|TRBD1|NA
TGTGCCAGCAGGGGCAGGGGGAAGGATACTGAAGCTTTCTTT
CASRGRGKDTEAFF
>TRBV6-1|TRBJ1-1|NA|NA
TGTGCCAGCAGAGGTGAGGCTCGTCCCTCCAAAGCTTTCTTT
CASRGEARPSKAFF
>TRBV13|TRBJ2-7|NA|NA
TGTGCCAGCAGATTAAGGTTGGGGTTACTCTCCTACGAGCAGTACTTC
CASRLRLGLLSYEQYF
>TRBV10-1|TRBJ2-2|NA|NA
TGCGCCAGCAGCTACAAGAACACCGGGGAGCTGTTTTTT
CASSYKNTGELFF
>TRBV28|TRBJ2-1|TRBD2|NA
TGTGCCAGCACCGCTAGCGGGAGGGTTCCCAGCTCCTACAATGAGCAGTTCTTC
CASTASGRVPSSYNEQFF
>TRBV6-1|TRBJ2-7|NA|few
TGTGCCAGCAGTGAATTGTGGTCCTACGAGCAGTACTTC
CASSELWSYEQYF
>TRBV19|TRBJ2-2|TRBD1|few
TGTGCCAGTAGCCCGGATCGACAGGGGGGGACCGGGGAGCTGTTTTTT
CASSPDRQGGTGELFF
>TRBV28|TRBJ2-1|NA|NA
TGTGCCAGCAGAGGGGCCCTAAATAACGGCGGTGAGCAGTTCTTC
CASRGALNNGGEQFF
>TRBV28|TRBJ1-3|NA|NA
TGTGCCAGCAGTTTAACAGGGTTTGTGGCTGGAAACACCATATATTTT
CASSLTGFVAGNTIYF
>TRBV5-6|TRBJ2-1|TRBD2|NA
TGTGCCAGCAGCTTGAGGCAGATACTAGCGGGACCCAATGAGCAGTTCTTC
CASSLRQILAGPNEQFF
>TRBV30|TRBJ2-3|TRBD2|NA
TGTGCCTATGACGGGGGGGTAAGCACAGATACGCAGTATTTT
CAYDGGVSTDTQYF
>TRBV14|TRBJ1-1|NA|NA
TGTGCCAGCAGCCAAGAAGGCAGGGGTGGCACTGAAGCTTTCTTT
CASSQEGRGGTEAFF
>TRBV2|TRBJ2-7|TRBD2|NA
TGTGCCAGCAGGGACTTAAGACTAGCGGGAGGGATATCGGGCTCCTACGAGCAGTACTTC
CASRDLRLAGGISGSYEQYF
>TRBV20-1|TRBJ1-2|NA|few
TGCAGTGCTAGCGTCTCTTGGACCTACACCTTC
CSASVSWTYTF
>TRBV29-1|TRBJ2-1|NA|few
TGCAGCGTTGGCTCCCCCCCTCCGGGTGAGCAGTTCTTC
CSVGSPPPGEQFF
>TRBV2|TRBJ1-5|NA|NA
TGTGCCAGCAGTGAACGAGGGGGGAGCAATCAGCCCCAGCATTTT
CASSERGGSNQPQHF
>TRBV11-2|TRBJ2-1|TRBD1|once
TGTGCCAGCAGCGGTCCGGGACAGGGGAGGGATGAGCAGTTCTTC
CASSGPGQGRDEQFF
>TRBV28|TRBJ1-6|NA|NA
TGTGCCAGCAGTTCCCCAACCAGATACTCCTATAATTCACCCCTCCACTTT
CASSSPTRYSYNSPLHF
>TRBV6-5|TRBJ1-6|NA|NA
TGTGCCAGCAGACTTGGACGGATTAATTCACCCCTCCACTTT
CASRLGRINSPLHF
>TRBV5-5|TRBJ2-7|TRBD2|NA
TGTGCCAGCAGCTACCTCGGGACTAGCGGCTACGAGCAGTACTTC
CASSYLGTSGYEQYF
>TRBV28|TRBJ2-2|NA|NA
TGTGCCAGCAGTTTAGAGACCACCGGGGAGCTGTTTTTT
CASSLETTGELFF
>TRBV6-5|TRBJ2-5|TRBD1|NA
TGTGCCAGCAGTCCCGACAGGGGCCAAGAGACCCAGTACTTC
CASSPDRGQETQYF